This TCR beta chain was captured by sequencing in a study of CD8+ T cells in alopecia areata. Study observations and caveats: Numerous clones, expanded in lesions, remained in scalp and blood during tofacitinib.

Concerning this clone: Its antigen is unknown.

RNA, once extracted, was reverse transcribed into cDNA for use as the sequencing template. The table came from immunoSEQ multiplex PCR; TCRdb's copy has only in-frame clones and leaves some out. The repertoire includes roughly 170,000 clones, roughly three fifths of them detected once, and roughly 12% sits in the top ten. Indicated treatment: oral pan-JAK inhibitor, 5-10 mg twice daily. The specimen comprised CD8+ T cells sorted from blood, sampled at week 24, from a patient treated with tofacitinib. The receptor's source is a human donor with alopecia areata.

The CDR3 DNA is TGCGCCAGCAGCCAAGAAGCTACAGGCGAGACCTACGAGCAGTACTTC. The encoded protein is CASSQEATGETYEQYF. The J gene is TRBJ2-7, the V gene TRBV4-1; TRBD1 is a possible D gene (5 bases). Germline lookup yields CDR1 MGHRA and CDR2 YSYEKL. The length of the CDR3 is 16 residues. V gave up 0 bases and J gave up 2 bases, with 14 bases separating them.